This is a list of T cell receptor beta chains from one sample in a study of blood T cell repertoires in COVID-19. TCRdb keeps only in-frame clones here, not all; method: immunoSEQ multiplex PCR. The top ten clones hold less than 0.95% of a sample with 250,000 to 350,000 clones, around 86% of them seen once. The sequencing input was peripheral blood. The receptor source for this set is a woman aged 40 to 55 who had recovered from COVID-19. The CDR3 runs from the conserved cysteine through the conserved F or W. The order of the fields is V gene, clone size, D gene, J gene, CDR3 protein, CDR3 DNA. D genes are given only for firm matches. A row's size may be missing; if present it is once, few, many or a size class.

TRBV4-1	NA	TRBD2	TRBJ2-1	CASSQVSAGVYNEQFF	TGCGCCAGCAGCCAAGTTTCGGCGGGGGTGTACAATGAGCAGTTCTTC
TRBV27	NA	NA	TRBJ2-1	CASSLNREAYNEQFF	TGTGCCAGCAGTTTAAACAGGGAAGCCTACAATGAGCAGTTCTTC
TRBV30	NA	NA	TRBJ1-1	CAWRGHDTEAFF	TGTGCCTGGAGGGGACACGACACTGAAGCTTTCTTT
TRBV3-1/TRBV3-2	NA	TRBD1	TRBJ1-4	CASSDRHRGGHEKLFF	TGTGCCAGCAGCGATCGACACAGGGGCGGACACGAAAAACTGTTTTTT
TRBV3-1/TRBV3-2	NA	NA	TRBJ1-2	CASSQGAPGYGYTF	TGTGCCAGCAGCCAAGGGGCCCCAGGCTATGGCTACACCTTC
TRBV6-5	once	TRBD1	TRBJ2-7	CASGRVGQDPYEQYF	TGTGCCAGCGGTAGAGTAGGACAGGACCCCTACGAGCAGTACTTC
TRBV7-9	NA	TRBD1	TRBJ2-5	CASSLRGVQGATQYF	TGTGCCAGCAGCTTGCGCGGGGTGCAGGGGGCGACCCAGTACTTC
TRBV19	NA	NA	TRBJ2-2	CASKARENTGELFF	TGTGCCAGTAAGGCGCGGGAGAACACCGGGGAGCTGTTTTTT
TRBV3-1/TRBV3-2	NA	TRBD2	TRBJ2-1	CASSQGLAGGGEQFF	TGTGCCAGCAGCCAAGGCCTAGCGGGAGGGGGTGAGCAGTTCTTC
TRBV19	NA	TRBD1	TRBJ1-6	CASSSGQENSPLHF	TGTGCCAGTAGTTCGGGACAGGAGAATTCACCCCTCCACTTT
TRBV11-3	NA	NA	TRBJ2-7	CASSPGFGSAYEQYF	TGTGCCAGCAGCCCCGGGTTCGGCAGCGCCTACGAGCAGTACTTC
TRBV9	once	NA	TRBJ1-3	CASSVDTSSGNTIYF	TGTGCCAGCAGCGTTGACACCAGCTCTGGAAACACCATATATTTT
TRBV19	NA	TRBD1	TRBJ1-1	CATTTHGDSVVNTEAFF	TGTGCCACCACCACACATGGGGACAGCGTAGTGAACACTGAAGCTTTCTTT
TRBV9	NA	TRBD2	TRBJ2-7	CASSEGIGSGRHEQYF	TGTGCCAGCAGCGAGGGGATCGGTAGCGGGAGACACGAGCAGTACTTC
TRBV18	NA	TRBD2	TRBJ2-1	CASSQGTSGGEQFF	TGTGCCAGCTCACAGGGGACTAGTGGTGGTGAGCAGTTCTTC
TRBV5-1	NA	NA	TRBJ2-3	CASSPRVATSTDTQYF	TGCGCCAGCAGCCCCCGGGTAGCGACTAGCACAGATACGCAGTATTTT
TRBV13	NA	TRBD2	TRBJ2-7	CASSSTGLAYEQYF	TGTGCCAGCAGCTCAACAGGACTAGCTTACGAGCAGTACTTC
TRBV27	NA	TRBD1	TRBJ2-7	CASSRDRGRYEQYF	TGTGCCAGCAGCAGGGACAGGGGACGCTACGAGCAGTACTTC
TRBV29-1	NA	TRBD2	TRBJ2-1	CSVGGGYNEQFF	TGCAGCGTTGGGGGGGGTTACAATGAGCAGTTCTTC
TRBV15	NA	TRBD2	TRBJ2-3	CATSRDASGSQYF	TGTGCCACCAGCAGAGATGCTAGCGGGTCCCAGTATTTT
TRBV25-1	NA	TRBD1	TRBJ1-1	CASSEQGAAPFHTEAFF	TGTGCCAGCAGTGAACAGGGGGCGGCCCCCTTTCACACTGAAGCTTTCTTT
TRBV25-1	NA	TRBD2	TRBJ2-7	CASSEFSGNDEQYF	TGTGCCAGCAGTGAGTTTAGCGGGAATGACGAGCAGTACTTC
TRBV6-1	NA	NA	TRBJ1-4	CASSGFGRAGVEKLFF	TGTGCCAGCAGTGGCTTTGGGCGTGCAGGGGTAGAAAAACTGTTTTTT
TRBV5-4	NA	TRBD2	TRBJ2-7	CASSWGTSGSREQYF	TGTGCCAGCAGCTGGGGGACTAGCGGGAGCCGCGAGCAGTACTTC
TRBV18	NA	NA	TRBJ1-4	CASSPRVDGGEKLFF	TGTGCCAGCTCACCAAGGGTCGATGGGGGCGAAAAACTGTTTTTT
TRBV3-1/TRBV3-2	NA	NA	TRBJ2-2	CASQLDTGELFF	TGTGCCAGCCAGTTGGACACCGGGGAGCTGTTTTTT
TRBV9	NA	TRBD2	TRBJ2-1	CASSVSGTSGSYNEQFF	TGTGCCAGCAGCGTTTCTGGGACTAGCGGCTCCTACAATGAGCAGTTCTTC
TRBV30	NA	TRBD2	TRBJ2-1	CAYSIRLANEQFF	TGTGCCTACTCAATACGACTAGCCAATGAGCAGTTCTTC
TRBV5-1	NA	NA	TRBJ2-2	CASSFGGGVAGELFF	TGCGCCAGCAGCTTCGGCGGGGGCGTAGCCGGGGAGCTGTTTTTT